Shown below are 17 T cell receptor beta chains from a single sample sequenced in a study of siplizumab effects on memory and regulatory T cells. Assay used: immunoSEQ multiplex PCR; TCRdb lists only in-frame clones, some missing. The sample holds some 97,000 clones, less than 95% seen once. The sequencing sample was made of non-Treg CD4+ T cells sorted from blood. These receptors were obtained from a human donor in good health.

The chain has TRBV5-1 and TRBJ1-4, with D possibly TRBD1 on 5 matching bases. The CDR3 sequence is 17 residues long. The germline V gene has CDR1 SGHRS and CDR2 YFSETQ. V was clipped by 0 bases and J by 8 bases, with 20 bases between them. CDR3 nucleotides: TGCGCCAGCAGCTTGGGTCACGGGGCGACGTCGGTGGAAAAACTGTTTTTT. It yields the protein CASSLGHGATSVEKLFF.

The chain joins TRBV4-2 to TRBJ2-1, with D possibly called TRBD1 or TRBD2 (5 bases each). In germline, CDR1 is LGHNA, CDR2 YNFKEQ. The CDR3 has 15 amino acids. Trimming cost V 0 bases and J 2 bases, with 8 bases left between them. CDR3 nucleotide sequence: TGTGCCAGCAGCCAAGATGAGGGGACCTACAATGAGCAGTTCTTC. Its protein is CASSQDEGTYNEQFF.

CDR3 DNA: TGTGCCAGCAGCCTCCGTGTAGTAGCGGGAGCAGGCACAGATACGCAGTATTTT. Its protein product is CASSLRVVAGAGTDTQYF. This chain links TRBV11-2 with TRBJ2-3, with 9 bases lining up with TRBD2. This CDR3 spans 18 amino acids. V was pared by 5 bases and J by 1 base, with 13 bases of the junction left unmatched. Germline V gene lookup returns CDR1 SGHAT and CDR2 FQNNGV.

The CDR3 DNA reads TGTGCCAGCTCATCGGACAGGGGAGGTGAAGCTTTCTTT. Residues: CASSSDRGGEAFF. This chain uses TRBV18 with TRBJ1-1, with TRBD1 matching over 9 bases. Germline V gene lookup returns CDR1 KGHSH and CDR2 LQKENI. After removal of 5 bases from V and 7 bases from J, the junction contained 5 bases not matched to a gene. The CDR3 loop spans 13 amino acids.

The chain uses TRBV9 and TRBJ2-3; 12 nucleotides agree with TRBD2. V shed 0 bases, J shed 4 bases, and the junction held 6 bases outside the gene matches. From germline, CDR1 is SGDLS and CDR2 YYNGEE. The CDR3 consists of 17 residues. The CDR3 DNA is TGTGCCAGCAGCGTAGCCCGACTAGCGGGAGAAGCAGATACGCAGTATTTT. Translating it yields CASSVARLAGEADTQYF.

The rearrangement joins TRBV6-6 to TRBJ2-7; 9 bases line up with TRBD1. Germline values: CDR1 MNHNY, CDR2 SVGAGI (reference sequence). V was pared by 7 bases and J by 3 bases, with 4 bases of the junction left unmatched. There are 13 residues in the CDR3. The CDR3 coding sequence is TGTGCCAGCAAGCCGGACAGGGGCTACGAGCAGTACTTC. Its translation is CASKPDRGYEQYF.

CDR3 residues: CASSLRADTTNEKLFF. CDR3 sequence (DNA): TGTGCCAGCAGCTTGAGGGCCGATACAACTAATGAAAAACTGTTTTTT. The chain has TRBV5-5 and TRBJ1-4, with no clear D. CDR3 size: 16 residues. Germline V gene lookup returns CDR1 SGHKS and CDR2 YYEKEE (reference sequence). Trimming took off 1 base at V and 0 bases at J, with 10 bases between the two ends.

This chain joins TRBV5-1 and TRBJ1-2, with TRBD1 matching 9 bases. CDR1 is SGHRS and CDR2 is YFSETQ in the germline V gene. The V gene end was trimmed by 6 bases and the J gene end by 2 bases; junction bases not matched to a gene: 8. This CDR3 spans 15 amino acids. The CDR3 loop is CASTPRTGENYGYTF. In DNA form, the CDR3 reads TGCGCCAGCACCCCTCGGACAGGGGAAAACTATGGCTACACCTTC.

V and J are TRBV18 and TRBJ2-5; no clear D. Deletions cut 0 bases from V and 9 bases from J, with 11 bases between. The CDR3 spans 13 residues. Germline V gene data show CDR1 as KGHSH and CDR2 as LQKENI. CDR3 DNA sequence: TGTGCCAGCTCACCACCCTCATCGGTGGCCCAGTACTTC. It translates to CASSPPSSVAQYF.

The gene calls are TRBV6-1 and TRBJ2-7; the D is unclear. V shed 3 bases and J shed 2 bases, with 5 bases lying between them. This CDR3 is built from 12 residues. Germline CDR1 MNHNS, CDR2 SASEGT. CDR3 loop: CASSDRAYEQYF. For the CDR3, the DNA is TGTGCCAGCAGTGACCGGGCCTACGAGCAGTACTTC.

This chain uses TRBV7-8 with TRBJ2-7; D assignment may be TRBD1 or TRBD2 (5 bases each). The germline V gene encodes CDR1 SGHVS and CDR2 FQNEAQ. V was shortened by 5 bases and J by 0 bases, with 20 bases between the two germline ends. The CDR3 covers 17 residues. The CDR3 nucleotides read TGTGCCAGCAGCCCGACCGCTAAGAGGGGCGGCTCCTACGAGCAGTACTTC. Translation gives CASSPTAKRGGSYEQYF.

The chain carries TRBV27 and TRBJ1-1; no definite D call. Germline V lookup: CDR1 MNHEY, CDR2 SMNVEV (reference sequence). The CDR3 is 13 amino acids. V dropped 3 bases and J dropped 5 bases, with 10 bases sitting between them. The CDR3, as DNA: TGTGCCAGCAGTTTTAACCGGAGGACTGAAGCTTTCTTT. It codes for CASSFNRRTEAFF.

The rearrangement uses TRBV7-2 and TRBJ2-5, with a weak D call TRBD1 (5 bases). The J call may be incorrect, as the DNA end agrees better with TRBJ2-7. Per the germline V gene, CDR1 is SGHTA and CDR2 is FQGNSA. This CDR3 comprises 15 residues. The CDR3 reads CASSSQPGLGDEQYF. CDR3 coding DNA: TGTGCCAGCAGCAGCCAACCAGGGCTCGGAGACGAGCAGTACTTC.

This clone was observed a single time. The V call is TRBV6-5, the J call TRBJ2-5, with D perhaps TRBD1 (8 bases). Germline CDR1 is MNHEY and CDR2 is SVGAGI. The CDR3 consists of 15 residues. The V end lost 2 bases, the J end lost 4 bases, and 14 bases lay between the germline ends. The DNA of the CDR3 is TGTGCCAGCAGTTACCGACAGGGGAGGGGAGAGACCCAGTACTTC. Amino acids: CASSYRQGRGETQYF.

In its sample, this clone was seen once. This chain connects TRBV6-1 to TRBJ1-4, with D maybe TRBD1 (5 bases). There are 15 residues in the CDR3. Germline V gene data show CDR1 as MNHNS and CDR2 as SASEGT. Trimming took off 8 bases at V and 7 bases at J, with 20 bases between the two ends. Here the CDR3 reads CASSPVGPGAEKLFF. The CDR3, as DNA: TGTGCCAGCTCTCCGGTCGGCCCCGGGGCTGAAAAACTGTTTTTT.

A single count supports this clone. This chain links TRBV5-4 with TRBJ1-4, with D hard to call. V lost 4 bases to trimming and J lost 8 bases, with 9 bases between them. The CDR3 is 12 amino acids. CDR1 and CDR2 from the germline V gene are SGHNT and YYREEE (reference sequence). CDR3 nucleotide sequence: TGTGCCAGCAGCCGCGGTATGGAAAAACTGTTTTTT. It yields the protein CASSRGMEKLFF.

The chain uses TRBV21-1 and TRBJ2-7; the table's D call of TRBD2 was not tested on the DNA. TRBV21-1 is described as a pseudogene. The CDR3 totals 17 residues. The CDR3 sequence: CASSKLSPTTPPYEQYF. CDR3 coding DNA: TGTGCCAGCAGCAAATTATCCCCCACTACACCTCCCTACGAGCAGTACTTC.